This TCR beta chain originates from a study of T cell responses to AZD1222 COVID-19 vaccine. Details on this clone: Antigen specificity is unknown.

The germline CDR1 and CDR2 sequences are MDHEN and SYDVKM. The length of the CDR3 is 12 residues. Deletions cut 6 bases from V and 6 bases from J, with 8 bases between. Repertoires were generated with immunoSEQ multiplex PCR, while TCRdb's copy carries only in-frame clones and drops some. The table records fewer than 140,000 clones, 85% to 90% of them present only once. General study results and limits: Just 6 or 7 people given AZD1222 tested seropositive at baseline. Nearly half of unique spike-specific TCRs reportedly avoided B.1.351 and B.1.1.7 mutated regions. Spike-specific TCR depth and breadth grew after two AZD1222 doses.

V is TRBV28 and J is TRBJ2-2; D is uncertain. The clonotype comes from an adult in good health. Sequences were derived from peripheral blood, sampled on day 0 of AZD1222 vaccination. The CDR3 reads CASSPMAGELFF. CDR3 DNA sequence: TGTGCCAGCAGCCCTATGGCCGGGGAGCTGTTTTTT.